The present T cell receptor (beta chain) was sequenced within a study of tissue T cells after allogeneic stem cell transplantation. Profiling relied on immunoSEQ multiplex PCR, and the TCRdb table lists in-frame clones only, not all of them. This repertoire shows roughly 9,500 clones, around half found once; its top ten account for roughly 7%. This clone qualifies as medium-sized (0.01 to 0.1%). The germline and genes are mouse ones. The observed sequence ends 1 residue before the CDR3 terminus, with the missing tail filled in from the germline J gene. The V gene's germline CDR1 is KGHTA and CDR2 FQNQQP. CDR3 size: 14 residues. Time point given: mouse harvest day 7 after allogeneic transplant. Each mouse received 10^7 T-cell-depleted marrow cells plus 10^6 splenic CD5+ T cells by tail vein.

The receptor was isolated from a female BALB/c mouse given C57BL/6 T cells with graft-versus-host disease after an allogeneic hematopoietic cell transplant. V gene TRBV23 combines with J gene TRBJ1-4. Sequenced input: gut tissue. The part of the CDR3 DNA that was read is TGCTCCAGCAGTCAATCAGGGCGGGGGGAAAGATTATTT. It encodes CSSSQSGRGERLF. In full, the CDR3 is CSSSQSGRGERLFF. The full variable domain, rest sourced from reference TRBV23 and TRBJ1-4, is DAAVTQKPRYLIKMKGQEAEMKCIPEKGHTAVFWYQQKQSKELKFLIYFQNQQPLDQIDMVKERFSAVCPSSSLCSLGIRTCEAEDSALYLCSSSQSGRGERLFFGHGTKLSVL.